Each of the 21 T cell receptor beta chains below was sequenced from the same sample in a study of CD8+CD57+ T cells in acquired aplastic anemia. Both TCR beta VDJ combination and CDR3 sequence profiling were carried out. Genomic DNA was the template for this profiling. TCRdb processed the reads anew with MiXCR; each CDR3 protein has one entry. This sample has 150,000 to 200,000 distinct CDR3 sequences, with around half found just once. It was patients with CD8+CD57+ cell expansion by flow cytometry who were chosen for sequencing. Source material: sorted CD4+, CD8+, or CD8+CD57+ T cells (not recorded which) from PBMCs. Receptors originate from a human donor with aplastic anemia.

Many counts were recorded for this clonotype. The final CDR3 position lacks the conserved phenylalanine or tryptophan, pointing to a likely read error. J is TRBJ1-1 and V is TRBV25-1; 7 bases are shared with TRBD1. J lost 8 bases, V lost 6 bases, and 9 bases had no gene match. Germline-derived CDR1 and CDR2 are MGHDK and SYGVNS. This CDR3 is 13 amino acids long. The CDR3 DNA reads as TGTGCCAGCAGCGAACCGGGACAGACAGAAGCTTTCTCT. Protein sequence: CASSEPGQTEAFS.

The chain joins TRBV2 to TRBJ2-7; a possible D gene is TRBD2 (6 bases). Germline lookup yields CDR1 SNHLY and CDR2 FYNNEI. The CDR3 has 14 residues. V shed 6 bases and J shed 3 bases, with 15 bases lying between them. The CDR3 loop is CASRKEGLLYEQYF. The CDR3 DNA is TGTGCCAGCAGGAAGGAGGGACTTCTCTACGAGCAGTACTTC.

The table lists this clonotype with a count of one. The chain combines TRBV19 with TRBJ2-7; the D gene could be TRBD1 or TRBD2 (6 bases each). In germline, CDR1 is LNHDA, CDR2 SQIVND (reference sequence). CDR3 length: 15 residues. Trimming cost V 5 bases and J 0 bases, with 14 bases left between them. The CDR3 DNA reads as TGTGCCAGTAGTCCGCGGGACACTAGCTCCTACGAGCAGTACTTC. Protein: CASSPRDTSSYEQYF.

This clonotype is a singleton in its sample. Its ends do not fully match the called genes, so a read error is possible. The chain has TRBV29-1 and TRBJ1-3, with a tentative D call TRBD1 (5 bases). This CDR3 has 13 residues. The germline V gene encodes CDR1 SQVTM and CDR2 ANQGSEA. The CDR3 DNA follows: TGCGGCGTTCGGCCCGGGGGTGGGAACACCATATATTTT. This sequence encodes CGVRPGGGNTIYF.

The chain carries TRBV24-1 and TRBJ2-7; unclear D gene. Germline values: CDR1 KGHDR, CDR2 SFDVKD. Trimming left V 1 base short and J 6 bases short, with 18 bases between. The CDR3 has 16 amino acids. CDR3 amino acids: CATSDFPHKGIGEQYF. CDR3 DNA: TGTGCCACCAGTGATTTTCCCCACAAGGGTATAGGCGAGCAGTACTTC.

CDR3 coding DNA: TGCGCCAGCAGCTTGCCCCCGTTGAGCTACGAGCAGTACTTC. This encodes CASSLPPLSYEQYF. This sequence joins TRBV5-1 and TRBJ2-7, with D unclear. Germline assignment: CDR1 SGHRS and CDR2 YFSETQ. Trimming removed 1 base from V and 3 bases from J, with 11 bases in between. CDR3 length: 14 residues.

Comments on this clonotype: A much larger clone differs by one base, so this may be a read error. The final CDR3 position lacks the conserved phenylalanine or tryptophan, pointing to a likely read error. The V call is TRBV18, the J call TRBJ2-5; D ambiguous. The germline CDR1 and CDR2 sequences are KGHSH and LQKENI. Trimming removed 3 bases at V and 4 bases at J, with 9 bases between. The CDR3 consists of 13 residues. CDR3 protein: CASSPIMGETQYL. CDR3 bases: TGTGCCAGCTCACCTATCATGGGAGAGACCCAGTACCTC.

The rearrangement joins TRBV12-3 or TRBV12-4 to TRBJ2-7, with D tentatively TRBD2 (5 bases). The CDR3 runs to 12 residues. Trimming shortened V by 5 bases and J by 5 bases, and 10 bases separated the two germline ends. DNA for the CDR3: TGTGCCAGCAGTCCCGAGGGCCACGAGCAGTACTTC. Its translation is CASSPEGHEQYF.

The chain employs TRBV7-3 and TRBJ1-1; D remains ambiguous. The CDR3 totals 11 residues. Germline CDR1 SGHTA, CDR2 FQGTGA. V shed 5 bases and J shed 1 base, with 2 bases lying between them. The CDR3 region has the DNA TGTGCCAGCAGCGAGAACACTGAAGCTTTCTTT. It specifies CASSENTEAFF.

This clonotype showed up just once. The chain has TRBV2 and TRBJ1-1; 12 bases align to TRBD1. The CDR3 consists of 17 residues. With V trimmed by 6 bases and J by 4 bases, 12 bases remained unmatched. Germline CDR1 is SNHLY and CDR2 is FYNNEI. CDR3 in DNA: TGTGCCAGCAGGGCCGGGACAGGGGGCCTGAGTGGCACTGAAGCTTTCTTT. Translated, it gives CASRAGTGGLSGTEAFF.

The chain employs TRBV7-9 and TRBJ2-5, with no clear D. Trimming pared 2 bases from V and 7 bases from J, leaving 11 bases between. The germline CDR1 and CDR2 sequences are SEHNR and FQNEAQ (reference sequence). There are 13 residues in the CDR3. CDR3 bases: TGTGCCAGCAGCTTACCACAGTTTGCGACCCAGTACTTC. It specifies CASSLPQFATQYF.

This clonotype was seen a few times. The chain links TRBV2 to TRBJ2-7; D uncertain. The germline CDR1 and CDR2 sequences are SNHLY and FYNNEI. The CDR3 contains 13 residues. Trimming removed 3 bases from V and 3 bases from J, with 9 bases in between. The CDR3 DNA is TGTGCCAGCAGTGACGTTTTCAGCTACGAGCAGTACTTC. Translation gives CASSDVFSYEQYF.

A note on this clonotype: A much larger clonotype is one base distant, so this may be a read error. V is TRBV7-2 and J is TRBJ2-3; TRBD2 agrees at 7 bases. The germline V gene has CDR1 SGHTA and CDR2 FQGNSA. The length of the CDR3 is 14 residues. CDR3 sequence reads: CASSRDYHTDAQYF. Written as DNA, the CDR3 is TGTGCCAGCAGCCGGGACTACCACACAGATGCGCAGTATTTT.

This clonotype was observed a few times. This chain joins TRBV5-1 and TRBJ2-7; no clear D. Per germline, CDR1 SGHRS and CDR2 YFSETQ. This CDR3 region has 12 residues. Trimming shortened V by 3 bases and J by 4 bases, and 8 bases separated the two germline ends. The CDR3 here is CASSSSLYEQYF. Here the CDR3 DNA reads TGCGCCAGCAGCTCGAGCCTATACGAGCAGTACTTC.

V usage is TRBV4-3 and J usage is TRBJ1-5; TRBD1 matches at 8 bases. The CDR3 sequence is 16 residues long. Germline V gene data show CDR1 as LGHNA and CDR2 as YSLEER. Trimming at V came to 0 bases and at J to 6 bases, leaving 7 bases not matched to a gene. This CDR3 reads CASSQDPDRASQPQHF. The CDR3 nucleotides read TGCGCCAGCAGCCAAGATCCGGACAGGGCGAGTCAGCCCCAGCATTTT.

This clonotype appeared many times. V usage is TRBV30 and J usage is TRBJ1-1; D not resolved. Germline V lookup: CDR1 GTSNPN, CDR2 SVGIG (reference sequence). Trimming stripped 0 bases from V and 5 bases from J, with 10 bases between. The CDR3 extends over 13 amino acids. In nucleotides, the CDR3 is TGTGCCTGGAGTGTATTCCTTGGGACTGAAGCTTTCTTT. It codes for CAWSVFLGTEAFF.

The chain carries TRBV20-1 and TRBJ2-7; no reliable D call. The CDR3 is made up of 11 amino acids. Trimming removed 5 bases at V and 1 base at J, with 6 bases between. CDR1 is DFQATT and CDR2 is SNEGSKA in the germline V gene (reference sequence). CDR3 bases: TGCAGTGCTGCACCTTCCTACGAGCAGTACTTC. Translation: CSAAPSYEQYF.

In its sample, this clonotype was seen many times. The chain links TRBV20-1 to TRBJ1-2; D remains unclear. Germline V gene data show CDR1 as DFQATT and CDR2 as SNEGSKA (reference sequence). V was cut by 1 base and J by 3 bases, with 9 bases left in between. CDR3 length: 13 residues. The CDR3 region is CSARGSGYYGYTF. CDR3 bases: TGCAGTGCTAGAGGCTCAGGTTACTATGGCTACACCTTC.

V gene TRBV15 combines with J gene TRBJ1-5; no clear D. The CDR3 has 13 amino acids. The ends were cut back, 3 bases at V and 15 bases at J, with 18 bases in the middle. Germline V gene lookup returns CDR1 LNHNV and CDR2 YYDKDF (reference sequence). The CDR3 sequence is CATSRVSDRRRHF. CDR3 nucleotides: TGTGCCACCAGCAGGGTTTCGGACCGCCGACGGCATTTT.

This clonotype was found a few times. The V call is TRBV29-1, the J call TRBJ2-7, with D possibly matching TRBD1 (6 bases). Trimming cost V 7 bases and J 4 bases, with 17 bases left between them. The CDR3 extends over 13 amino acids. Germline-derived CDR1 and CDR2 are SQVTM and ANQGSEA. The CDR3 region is CSALVTGHYEQYF. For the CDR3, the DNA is TGCAGCGCTCTCGTAACAGGGCATTACGAGCAGTACTTC.

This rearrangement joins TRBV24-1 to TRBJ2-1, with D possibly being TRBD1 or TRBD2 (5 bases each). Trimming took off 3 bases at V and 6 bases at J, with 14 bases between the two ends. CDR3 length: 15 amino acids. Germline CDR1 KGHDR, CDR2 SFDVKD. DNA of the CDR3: TGTGCCACCAGTGATATTGGGGCAGGGACCAATGAGCAGTTCTTC. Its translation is CATSDIGAGTNEQFF.